The 30 T cell receptor beta chains below were found in one sample sequenced in a study of OX40 agonist ivuxolimab in advanced cancers. Assay used: immunoSEQ multiplex PCR; TCRdb lists only in-frame clones, some missing. There are 45,000 to 50,000 clones in the sample; roughly 90% occur only once, and roughly a third lies in the top ten. This specimen was CD4+ or CD8+ T cells sorted from blood, taken in a trial of the OX40 agonist ivuxolimab. These receptors were obtained from an adult with an advanced solid tumor such as melanoma, head and neck, liver or kidney cancer.

The chain has TRBV11-2 and TRBJ2-2; TRBD1 matches at 8 bases. Per the germline V gene, CDR1 is SGHAT and CDR2 is FQNNGV. The CDR3 consists of 14 residues. V shed 4 bases, J shed 6 bases, and the junction held 4 bases outside the gene matches. Here the CDR3 reads CASSSLRGPGELFF. Here the CDR3 DNA reads TGTGCCAGCAGCTCACTCAGGGGGCCCGGGGAGCTGTTTTTT.

The CDR3 bases are TGTGCCAGCACCGTAGGGGGACAGGGGTTTCGCACAGATACGCAGTATTTT. This sequence encodes CASTVGGQGFRTDTQYF. The chain is built from TRBV7-8 and TRBJ2-3; TRBD1 matches 10 bases. The CDR3 runs to 17 residues. Trimming removed 7 bases from V and 1 base from J; junction bases left unmatched: 11. CDR1 is SGHVS and CDR2 is FQNEAQ in the germline V gene.

This clone was seen only once. This rearrangement joins TRBV29-1 to TRBJ1-2; the D gene is possibly TRBD1 (6 bases). CDR3 length equals 14 residues. Trimming removed 2 bases at V and 3 bases at J, with 13 bases between. CDR1 is SQVTM and CDR2 is ANQGSEA in the germline V gene. DNA for the CDR3: TGCAGCGTTGAAACGTACAGGGTTGACTATGGCTACACCTTC. Protein sequence: CSVETYRVDYGYTF.

V and J are TRBV6-5 and TRBJ2-7, with D perhaps matching TRBD1 (6 bases). Germline V gives CDR1 MNHEY, CDR2 SVGAGI. V was shortened by 0 bases and J by 3 bases, with 12 bases between the two germline ends. The CDR3 covers 15 residues. CDR3 coding DNA: TGTGCCAGCAGTTACTCCCAGGGGTACGGCTACGAGCAGTACTTC. Protein product: CASSYSQGYGYEQYF.

This sequence joins TRBV27 and TRBJ2-3; unclear D gene. CDR3 length: 14 amino acids. CDR1 MNHEY and CDR2 SMNVEV come from the germline V gene (reference sequence). Between the trimmed V and J ends, which lost 1 base and 0 bases, there was a span of 5 bases. CDR3 protein: CASSLFGSTDTQYF. The CDR3 nucleotides are TGTGCCAGCAGTTTATTTGGGAGCACAGATACGCAGTATTTT.

The chain uses TRBV5-6 and TRBJ2-1; D remains ambiguous. CDR3 length equals 13 residues. The germline V gene has CDR1 SGHDT and CDR2 YYEEEE. V was clipped by 2 bases and J by 4 bases, with 7 bases between them. The CDR3 loop reads CASSFSEYNEQFF. In DNA form, the CDR3 reads TGTGCCAGCAGCTTCAGCGAATACAATGAGCAGTTCTTC.

The genes are TRBV27 and TRBJ2-1; D unclear. There are 12 residues in the CDR3. The V and J ends lost 3 bases and 5 bases respectively, with 5 bases between them. The germline V gene encodes CDR1 MNHEY and CDR2 SMNVEV (reference sequence). The CDR3 DNA is TGTGCCAGCAGTTTCCTAGACAATGAGCAGTTCTTC. It translates to CASSFLDNEQFF.

This clone was recorded only once. DNA of the CDR3: TGTGCCATCAGTGTTGCGGGCTCCTACAATGAGCAGTTCTTC. This translates into CAISVAGSYNEQFF. This chain joins TRBV10-3 and TRBJ2-1; perhaps TRBD2 as D (5 bases). The CDR3 extends over 14 amino acids. Deletions cut 4 bases from V and 0 bases from J, with 7 bases between. CDR1 is ENHRY, CDR2 SYGVKD, per germline.

A note on this clone: Other DNA variants within this sample encode the same CDR3. The chain joins TRBV9 to TRBJ2-3, with D hard to call. The CDR3 is made up of 12 amino acids. CDR1 and CDR2 (germline): SGDLS, YYNGEE. V gave up 0 bases and J gave up 2 bases, with 1 base separating them. For the CDR3, the DNA is TGTGCCAGCAGCGTAGCCACAGATACGCAGTATTTT. It yields the protein CASSVATDTQYF. Based on the CDR3 plus reference TRBV9 and TRBJ2-3, the full variable domain is DSGVTQTPKHLITATGQRVTLRCSPRSGDLSVYWYQQSLDQGLQFLIQYYNGEERAKGNILERFSAQQFPDLHSELNLSSLELGDSALYFCASSVATDTQYFGPGTRLTVL.

This clone was detected once. The V call is TRBV11-2, the J call TRBJ2-7; possible D gene TRBD1, 6 bases. Germline CDR1 and CDR2: SGHAT and FQNNGV. The V and J ends lost 2 bases and 3 bases respectively, with 17 bases between them. The CDR3 has 16 residues. CDR3 nucleotide sequence: TGTGCCAGCAGCTTAAATGGACAGAATAACCTCTACGAGCAGTACTTC. This gives the protein CASSLNGQNNLYEQYF.

The chain is built from TRBV4-1 and TRBJ2-7; 8 bases are a match to TRBD2. Unmatched junction bases numbered 9, after V lost 4 bases and J lost 4 bases. This CDR3 region has 15 residues. Germline CDR1 MGHRA, CDR2 YSYEKL. The CDR3 DNA is TGCGCCAGCAGCCCGGGGGGGTTGTCTCCGTACGAGCAGTACTTC. The encoded protein is CASSPGGLSPYEQYF.

A single count supports this clone. This chain connects TRBV10-3 to TRBJ1-4; the match to TRBD1 covers 9 bases. The CDR3 contains 21 residues. V shed 3 bases, J shed 6 bases, and the junction held 23 bases outside the gene matches. The germline CDR1 and CDR2 sequences are ENHRY and SYGVKD. CDR3 DNA: TGTGCCATCAGTGATTCTGGTTACAGGGGGCGAACACGGGGAGCCGATGAAAAACTGTTTTTT. Translated: CAISDSGYRGRTRGADEKLFF.

The rearrangement links TRBV28 to TRBJ2-1; D is unresolved. Trimming removed 3 bases from V and 4 bases from J, with 16 bases in between. Germline CDR1 MDHEN, CDR2 SYDVKM. This CDR3 is built from 16 residues. The CDR3 DNA sequence: TGTGCCAGCAGTTTTTTAGCACAAGACTCATACAATGAGCAGTTCTTC. It yields the protein CASSFLAQDSYNEQFF.

J is TRBJ1-1 and V is TRBV28; TRBD1 matches 8 bases. The germline V gene encodes CDR1 MDHEN and CDR2 SYDVKM. CDR3 length: 16 amino acids. After removal of 4 bases from V and 0 bases from J, the junction contained 7 bases not matched to a gene. The CDR3 spells CASSSPRGLVNTEAFF. CDR3 nucleotides: TGTGCCAGCAGTTCTCCCAGGGGGCTGGTGAACACTGAAGCTTTCTTT.

This clone ranks as medium-sized. The V call is TRBV27, the J call TRBJ2-7, with 8 bases aligning to TRBD1. The CDR3 loop spans 14 amino acids. J gave up 7 bases and V 7 bases, and 12 bases lay outside the gene matches. The V gene's germline CDR1 is MNHEY and CDR2 SMNVEV (reference sequence). This CDR3 reads CASTRIQGAQEQYF. CDR3 coding DNA: TGTGCCAGCACCCGTATCCAGGGGGCGCAGGAGCAGTACTTC.

The chain employs TRBV15 and TRBJ2-7; D remains unclear. Looked up from germline, CDR1 is LNHNV and CDR2 is YYDKDF (reference sequence). The CDR3 has 14 residues. Trimming pared 0 bases from V and 6 bases from J, leaving 12 bases between. Written as DNA, the CDR3 is TGTGCCACCAGCAGAGAGGTCCTAGATCGCGAGCAGTACTTC. Its translation is CATSREVLDREQYF.

This clone was found once. This chain connects TRBV7-9 to TRBJ2-1; TRBD2 matches at 8 bases. Germline V CDR1 and CDR2: SEHNR, FQNEAQ (reference sequence). The CDR3 contains 15 residues. With V trimmed by 3 bases and J by 7 bases, 8 bases remained unmatched. The CDR3 DNA follows: TGTGCCAGCAGCTTTCTCGGGGGGGCAAAGAATGAGCAGTTCTTC. This encodes CASSFLGGAKNEQFF.

The chain combines TRBV10-3 with TRBJ1-6; a possible D gene is TRBD1 (5 bases). Germline values: CDR1 ENHRY, CDR2 SYGVKD. The CDR3 is 15 amino acids. V shed 3 bases and J shed 8 bases, with 14 bases lying between them. The CDR3, as DNA: TGTGCCATCAGTGAAATGGGACCGAGGGATTCACCCCTCCACTTT. Protein sequence: CAISEMGPRDSPLHF.

The chain recombines TRBV6-5 with TRBJ1-6, with D perhaps matching TRBD1 (5 bases). Germline-derived CDR1 and CDR2 are MNHEY and SVGAGI. Trimming cost V 7 bases and J 7 bases, with 11 bases left between them. The CDR3 is 13 amino acids. CDR3 coding DNA: TGTGCCAGCAATACGGGGACGAATTCACCCCTCCACTTT. It yields the protein CASNTGTNSPLHF.

This chain joins TRBV7-9 and TRBJ2-7; D remains unclear. The V end was cut by 5 bases, the J end by 4 bases, with 9 bases between. The germline gives CDR1 SEHNR, CDR2 FQNEAQ (reference sequence). The CDR3 extends over 12 amino acids. The CDR3 reads CASSPRNYEQYF. The CDR3 nucleotides read TGTGCCAGCAGCCCTAGAAATTACGAGCAGTACTTC.

The V gene is TRBV11-3, the J gene TRBJ2-1, with 14 bases lining up with TRBD2. CDR1 is SGHNT and CDR2 is YENEEA in the germline V gene. The CDR3 runs 14 residues. V was clipped by 5 bases and J by 10 bases; unmatched bases: 4. DNA for the CDR3: TGTGCCAGCAGCCCAGGGACTAGCGGGAGCGAGCAGTTCTTC. This sequence encodes CASSPGTSGSEQFF.

V and J are TRBV7-8 and TRBJ2-5, with D uncertain. Looked up from germline, CDR1 is SGHVS and CDR2 is FQNEAQ. The CDR3 sequence is 15 residues long. V gave up 0 bases and J gave up 5 bases, with 13 bases separating them. The DNA for the CDR3 is TGTGCCAGCAGCTTAGCGGCCCCCCCCGTGGAGACCCAGTACTTC. Its translation: CASSLAAPPVETQYF.

The J gene is TRBJ2-4, the V gene TRBV6-5; D tentatively fits TRBD1 or TRBD2 (6 bases each). Per the germline V gene, CDR1 is MNHEY and CDR2 is SVGAGI. V lost 0 bases to trimming and J lost 15 bases, with 12 bases between them. CDR3 length: 12 residues. The CDR3 DNA sequence: TGTGCCAGCAGTTACTCGAGGGGGGTCTGGTACTTC. Translation gives CASSYSRGVWYF.

This clone appeared once. The rearrangement links TRBV4-1 to TRBJ2-7; a weak D match, TRBD2 (6 bases). The V end was cut by 3 bases, the J end by 6 bases, with 18 bases between. CDR1 MGHRA and CDR2 YSYEKL come from the germline V gene. The length of the CDR3 is 15 residues. This chain's CDR3 is CASSQVPDTSIEQYF. For the CDR3, the DNA is TGCGCCAGCAGCCAGGTCCCCGATACTAGCATCGAGCAGTACTTC.

The rearrangement links TRBV7-9 to TRBJ2-2; D remains ambiguous. Trimming removed 5 bases at V and 6 bases at J, with 13 bases between. CDR1 is SEHNR, CDR2 FQNEAQ, per germline (reference sequence). The CDR3 loop spans 14 amino acids. This chain's CDR3 is CASSVTFASGELFF. The DNA for the CDR3 is TGTGCCAGCAGCGTAACCTTCGCTTCCGGGGAGCTGTTTTTT. The complete variable domain, with remaining parts taken from reference TRBV7-9 and TRBJ2-2, reads DTGVSQNPRHKITKRGQNVTFRCDPISEHNRLYWYRQTLGQGPEFLTYFQNEAQLEKSRLLSDRFSAERPKGSFSTLEIQRTEQGDSAMYLCASSVTFASGELFFGEGSRLTVL.

The chain combines TRBV19 with TRBJ2-7, with D unclear. CDR3 length: 11 amino acids. V was trimmed by 5 bases and J by 5 bases, leaving 7 bases between them. Germline V gene data show CDR1 as LNHDA and CDR2 as SQIVND (reference sequence). Here the CDR3 reads CASSLGHEQYF. The CDR3 DNA sequence: TGTGCCAGTAGTTTGGGCCACGAGCAGTACTTC.

The V gene is TRBV15, the J gene TRBJ2-3, with 10 bases identical to TRBD2. Germline V gene lookup returns CDR1 LNHNV and CDR2 YYDKDF (reference sequence). V was clipped by 0 bases and J by 5 bases; unmatched bases: 2. This CDR3 region has 15 residues. CDR3 sequence: CATSREGLALDTQYF. CDR3 nucleotides: TGTGCCACCAGCAGAGAGGGACTAGCGTTAGATACGCAGTATTTT.

The CDR3 DNA is TGTGCCAGCAGCTTAGGGCCCCCGGCAACCTACAATGAGCAGTTCTTC. Translating it yields CASSLGPPATYNEQFF. The chain recombines TRBV7-8 with TRBJ2-1; D is ambiguous. Germline V gene sequence: CDR1 SGHVS, CDR2 FQNEAQ. V was shortened by 1 base and J by 2 bases, with 12 bases between the two germline ends. The CDR3 loop spans 16 amino acids. Drawing the rest from reference TRBV7-8 and TRBJ2-1, the complete variable domain is GAGVSQSPRYKVAKRGQDVALRCDPISGHVSLFWYQQALGQGPEFLTYFQNEAQLDKSGLPSDRFFAERPEGSVSTLKIQRTQQEDSAVYLCASSLGPPATYNEQFFGPGTRLTVL.

The rearrangement joins TRBV6-5 to TRBJ1-1; D ambiguous. CDR3 length: 12 amino acids. V lost 9 bases to trimming and J lost 2 bases, with 10 bases between them. Germline V gives CDR1 MNHEY, CDR2 SVGAGI. This CDR3 is CARIGVNTEAFF. CDR3 in DNA: TGTGCCAGGATCGGGGTCAACACTGAAGCTTTCTTT.

The chain is built from TRBV5-5 and TRBJ1-1; D ambiguous. With 1 base removed from V and 7 bases from J, the gap between germline ends came to 8 bases. The CDR3 sequence is 12 residues long. The germline gives CDR1 SGHKS, CDR2 YYEKEE (reference sequence). The CDR3 protein is CASSLLADEAFF. As DNA, the CDR3 is TGTGCCAGCAGCTTGTTGGCCGATGAAGCTTTCTTT.